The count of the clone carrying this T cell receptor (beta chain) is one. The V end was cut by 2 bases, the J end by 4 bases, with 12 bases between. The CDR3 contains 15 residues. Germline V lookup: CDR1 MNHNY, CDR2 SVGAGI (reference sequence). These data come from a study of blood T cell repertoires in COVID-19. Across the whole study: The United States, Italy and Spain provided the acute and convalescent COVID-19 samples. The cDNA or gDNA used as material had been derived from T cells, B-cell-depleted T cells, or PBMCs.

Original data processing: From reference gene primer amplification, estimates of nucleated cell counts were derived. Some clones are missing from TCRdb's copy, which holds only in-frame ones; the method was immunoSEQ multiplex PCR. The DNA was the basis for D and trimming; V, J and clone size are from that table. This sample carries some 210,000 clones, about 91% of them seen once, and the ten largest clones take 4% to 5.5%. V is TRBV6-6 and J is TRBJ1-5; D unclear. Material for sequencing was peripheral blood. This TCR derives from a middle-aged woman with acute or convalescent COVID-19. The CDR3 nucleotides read TGTGCCAGCAGTTACCCCCCGGCAGGAAATCAGCCCCAGCATTTT. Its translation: CASSYPPAGNQPQHF.